This T cell receptor (beta chain) derives from a study of CD8 T cells in Susac syndrome. The CDR3 consists of 14 residues. The germline V gene encodes CDR1 KGHSH and CDR2 LQKENI. V lost 2 bases and J lost 0, with 5 bases in between. Roughly 0.45 to 1 ug RNA was reverse transcribed with random hexamers. Multiplex PCR with immunoSEQ amplified the TCR beta CDR3 across 54 Vbeta and 13 Jbeta. TCRdb passed the immunoSEQ multiplex PCR reads through MiXCR, listing each CDR3 protein once. The table has around 130,000 distinct CDR3 sequences, 85% to 95% seen once. Healthy donors acted as controls, with matching for age and sex. Negative isolation yielded the CD8+ and CD4+ T cells, while FACS enriched the TEMRA cells.

V is TRBV18 and J is TRBJ1-3; D is uncertain. The source is a human donor in good health. The specimen was CD4+ T cells from PBMCs. In DNA, the CDR3 is TGTGCCAGCTCACCAGATTCCTCTGGAAACACCATATATTTT. It specifies CASSPDSSGNTIYF.